This T cell receptor (beta chain) was found in a study of T cell responses to AZD1222 COVID-19 vaccine. Study information: Second doses at about 4 or about 12 weeks were pooled. Study-wide points: Close to half of spike-specific TCRs reportedly recognize unmutated variant regions.

Germline lookup yields CDR1 MRHNA and CDR2 SNTAGT. The V and J ends lost 11 bases and 4 bases, in that order; junction bases with no gene match: 5. This CDR3 has 11 residues. Measured with immunoSEQ multiplex PCR; TCRdb has only the in-frame clones, and not every one. The sample holds approximately 140,000 clones, roughly 91% seen once. Regarding this clone: Its antigen is unknown.

The chain combines TRBV6-4 with TRBJ2-7; TRBD1 matches 7 bases. The sample consisted of peripheral blood, taken on day 0 of AZD1222 vaccination. This clonotype was obtained from an adult in good health. The CDR3 bases are TGTGCCCGAGGGGGACAGTACGAGCAGTACTTC. Its translation is CARGGQYEQYF.